This TCR beta chain originates from a study of T-cell memory formation after mild COVID-19. Background on the study: Across donors, TCR clusters were largely donor specific.

This clonotype was seen at least ten times. MiXCR, run by TCRdb on the 5' RACE reads, gives a single entry per CDR3 protein. The sample includes around 300,000 distinct CDR3 sequences, around 8% of them seen just once. V was shortened by 4 bases and J by 0 bases, with 5 bases between the two germline ends. Germline-derived CDR1 and CDR2 are SGHRS and YFSETQ. The CDR3 is 14 amino acids. The gene calls are TRBV5-1 and TRBJ2-6; no definite D call. Sequenced input: PBMCs or a T cell subset sorted from them (not recorded which). The TCR was taken from a man in his late teens or twenties who had mild COVID-19 (a few samples of this study predate the infection). Cell type and time point are not known. CDR3 protein: CASSLLSGANVLTF. The CDR3 DNA reads TGCGCCAGCAGCCTCCTCTCTGGGGCCAACGTCCTGACTTTC.